The rows below give T cell receptor beta chains drawn from one sample of a study of T cell responses to AZD1222 COVID-19 vaccine. Only in-frame clones appear in the TCRdb table, and some are missing; sequencing was by immunoSEQ multiplex PCR. The sample includes about 160,000 clones, around 90% of them seen just once. The sequenced sample was peripheral blood, obtained on day 0 of MenACWY control vaccination. The receptors originated from an adult in good health. CDR3s include the opening cysteine and the closing phenylalanine or tryptophan. Expanded clones get a size class; other rows say once, few or many, or leave the size out.

j_gene: TRBJ1-1
abundance: NA
v_gene: TRBV18
CDR3aa: CASSPVREGAEAFF

j_gene: TRBJ2-2
abundance: NA
v_gene: TRBV27
CDR3aa: CASSRAGDTGELFF

j_gene: TRBJ1-6
abundance: NA
v_gene: TRBV9
CDR3aa: CASSPQAGVNSPLHF

j_gene: TRBJ2-7
abundance: NA
v_gene: TRBV19
CDR3aa: CASSIEARGPYEQYF

j_gene: TRBJ1-6
abundance: NA
v_gene: TRBV5-1
CDR3aa: CASSPSGGLKNSPLHF

j_gene: TRBJ2-1
abundance: few
v_gene: TRBV3-1/TRBV3-2
CDR3aa: CASSQGRGNNEQFF

j_gene: TRBJ1-2
abundance: NA
v_gene: TRBV9
CDR3aa: CASSGREGYGYTF

j_gene: TRBJ1-4
abundance: NA
v_gene: TRBV29-1
CDR3aa: CSAEATNEKLFF

j_gene: TRBJ1-2
abundance: NA
v_gene: TRBV30
CDR3aa: CAWQTRANYGYTF

j_gene: TRBJ1-1
abundance: NA
v_gene: TRBV5-1
CDR3aa: CASRGQPNTEAFF

j_gene: TRBJ2-3
abundance: NA
v_gene: TRBV5-1
CDR3aa: CASTSLSLASSSSTDTQYF

j_gene: TRBJ2-1
abundance: NA
v_gene: TRBV21-1
CDR3aa: CASSNGTVLGGRGNEQFF

j_gene: TRBJ2-5
abundance: few
v_gene: TRBV30
CDR3aa: CARGLAGAGETQYF

j_gene: TRBJ1-1
abundance: few
v_gene: TRBV25-1
CDR3aa: CASSYEGVGEAFF

j_gene: TRBJ2-2
abundance: NA
v_gene: TRBV19
CDR3aa: CASSISSQDGELFF

j_gene: TRBJ1-3
abundance: NA
v_gene: TRBV7-6
CDR3aa: CASSLGSNTIYF